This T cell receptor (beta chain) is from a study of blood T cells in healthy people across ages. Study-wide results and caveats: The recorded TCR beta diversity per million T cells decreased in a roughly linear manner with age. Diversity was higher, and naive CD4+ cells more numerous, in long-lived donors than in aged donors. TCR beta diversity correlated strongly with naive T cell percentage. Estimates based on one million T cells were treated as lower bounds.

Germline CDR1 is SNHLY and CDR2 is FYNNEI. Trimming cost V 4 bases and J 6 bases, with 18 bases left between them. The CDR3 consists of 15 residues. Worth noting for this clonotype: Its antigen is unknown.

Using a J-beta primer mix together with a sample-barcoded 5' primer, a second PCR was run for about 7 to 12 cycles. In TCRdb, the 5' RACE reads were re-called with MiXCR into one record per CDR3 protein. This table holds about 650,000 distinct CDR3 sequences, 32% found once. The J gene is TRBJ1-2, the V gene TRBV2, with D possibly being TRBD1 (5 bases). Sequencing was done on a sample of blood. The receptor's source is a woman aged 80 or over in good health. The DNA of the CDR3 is TGTGCCAGCAGTGTCCTCCGGGGGAGTGGGAATGGCTACACCTTC. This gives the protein CASSVLRGSGNGYTF.